The 25 T cell receptor beta chains below were found in one sample sequenced in a study of PD-1 blockade in classical Hodgkin lymphoma. Each patient's relapse followed autologous stem cell transplantation, and brentuximab vedotin exposure varied. Data came from immunoSEQ multiplex PCR; TCRdb stores just in-frame clones and leaves some out. The sample records more than 10,000 clones, 91% being singletons. Here the sequenced sample was peripheral blood mononuclear cells (PBMCs), taken at baseline. The receptors shown here come from a human donor with classical Hodgkin lymphoma.

This clone was detected once. The gene calls are TRBV18 and TRBJ1-1; D not resolved. V shed 6 bases and J shed 0 bases, with 8 bases lying between them. Germline CDR1 and CDR2: KGHSH and LQKENI. The CDR3 covers 13 residues. The DNA of the CDR3 is TGTGCCAGCTCCAGCTCTTTGAACACTGAAGCTTTCTTT. Amino acids: CASSSSLNTEAFF.

The V call is TRBV5-1, the J call TRBJ2-1; 9 bases are a match to TRBD1. Trimming removed 8 bases from V and 2 bases from J; junction bases left unmatched: 17. CDR3 size: 18 residues. Germline lookup yields CDR1 SGHRS and CDR2 YFSETQ. CDR3 in DNA: TGCGCCAGTCTGCGCGGGACAGGGTCTATTCATACCTACAATGAGCAGTTCTTC. Translating it yields CASLRGTGSIHTYNEQFF.

This sequence joins TRBV10-1 and TRBJ2-3; 11 bases agree with TRBD2. The germline CDR1 and CDR2 sequences are WNHNN and SYGVQD (reference sequence). Trimming took 6 bases from V and 4 from J; bases not matched to a gene: 9. CDR3 length: 16 amino acids. The CDR3 nucleotides read TGCGCCAGCAGCAAGACTAGCGGGGCCGTGGCAGATACGCAGTATTTT. Amino acids: CASSKTSGAVADTQYF.

This chain joins TRBV28 and TRBJ1-2; the D gene is possibly TRBD1 (5 bases). Per germline, CDR1 MDHEN and CDR2 SYDVKM. Trimming cost V 6 bases and J 7 bases, with 27 bases left between them. The CDR3 covers 17 residues. The CDR3 region is CASRLSGRDVPAGGYTF. The CDR3 DNA follows: TGTGCCAGCAGACTCTCAGGGCGTGATGTCCCGGCGGGTGGCTACACCTTC.

The V and J genes are TRBV6-6 and TRBJ1-1; a possible D gene is TRBD1 (5 bases). The germline V gene encodes CDR1 MNHNY and CDR2 SVGAGI (reference sequence). This CDR3 contains 15 residues. V lost 6 bases, J lost 1 base, and 15 bases lay in between. CDR3 sequence (DNA): TGTGCCAGCAGAGCTCGGATGGGGGAGAACACTGAAGCTTTCTTT. Translating it yields CASRARMGENTEAFF.

V and J are TRBV5-1 and TRBJ2-5; 9 positions match TRBD1. The trim removed 4 bases at V and 1 base at J, leaving 8 bases unmatched. Germline assignment: CDR1 SGHRS and CDR2 YFSETQ. The CDR3 is 16 amino acids. CDR3 residues: CASSPTGGSGQETQYF. CDR3 in DNA: TGCGCCAGCAGCCCGACAGGGGGAAGCGGCCAAGAGACCCAGTACTTC.

The V gene is TRBV11-2, the J gene TRBJ1-2; no firm D call. The V and J ends lost 5 bases and 6 bases respectively, with 13 bases between them. The CDR3 totals 13 residues. The germline V gene has CDR1 SGHAT and CDR2 FQNNGV. The CDR3: CASSQPFTDGYTF. In DNA form, the CDR3 reads TGTGCCAGCAGCCAGCCCTTTACAGATGGCTACACCTTC.

This CDR3 reads CASSLTGTSRSYTQYF. As DNA, the CDR3 is TGCGCCAGCAGCTTAACCGGGACTAGCCGCTCGTATACGCAGTATTTT. The rearrangement uses TRBV5-1 and TRBJ2-3; 9 nucleotides align to TRBD2. CDR1 is SGHRS, CDR2 YFSETQ, per germline. Losses at the gene ends were 2 bases for V and 7 bases for J; bases not matched to a gene: 11. CDR3 size: 16 residues.

V gene TRBV5-1 combines with J gene TRBJ2-1; the D is unclear. Trimming pared 2 bases from V and 6 bases from J, leaving 12 bases between. The CDR3 loop spans 14 amino acids. In germline, CDR1 is SGHRS, CDR2 YFSETQ. The DNA of the CDR3 is TGCGCCAGCAGCTTTCCGATAAGGTCCAATGAGCAGTTCTTC. It encodes CASSFPIRSNEQFF.

V and J are TRBV5-1 and TRBJ1-2; 8 bases align to TRBD1. CDR3 length: 14 amino acids. Germline V gene sequence: CDR1 SGHRS, CDR2 YFSETQ. Losses at the gene ends were 4 bases for V and 8 bases for J; bases not matched to a gene: 10. The chain's CDR3 is CASSPGQGFNGYTF. Here the CDR3 DNA reads TGCGCCAGCAGCCCAGGACAGGGATTCAACGGCTACACCTTC.

CDR3 residues: CASSDAAGTTGAQYF. Written as DNA, the CDR3 is TGTGCCAGCAGTGACGCGGCAGGGACTACCGGGGCCCAGTACTTC. V usage is TRBV2 and J usage is TRBJ2-5; 7 bases are a match to TRBD2. Germline V lookup: CDR1 SNHLY, CDR2 FYNNEI. With 3 bases clipped from V and 9 bases from J, the junction kept 13 bases outside the gene matches. This CDR3 spans 15 amino acids.

The rearrangement joins TRBV7-2 to TRBJ2-5, with D perhaps being TRBD1 or TRBD2 (5 bases each). The CDR3 runs to 16 residues. V lost 5 bases to trimming and J lost 7 bases, with 23 bases between them. In germline, CDR1 is SGHTA, CDR2 FQGNSA. The chain's CDR3 is CASSPSGTAGLVTQYF. The CDR3 nucleotides read TGTGCCAGCAGCCCCTCTGGGACGGCCGGATTGGTGACCCAGTACTTC.

The J gene is TRBJ2-5, the V gene TRBV5-1; 13 nucleotides agree with TRBD2. The CDR3 length is 15 residues. Looked up from germline, CDR1 is SGHRS and CDR2 is YFSETQ. Losses at the gene ends were 2 bases for V and 4 bases for J; bases not matched to a gene: 2. CDR3 nucleotides: TGCGCCAGCAGCTTAGGGACTAGCGGGGTAGAGACCCAGTACTTC. Its translation: CASSLGTSGVETQYF.

The chain employs TRBV28 and TRBJ1-6, with D tentatively TRBD1 (6 bases). Trimming pared 5 bases from V and 11 bases from J, leaving 22 bases between. The CDR3 has 16 residues. Germline V gene data show CDR1 as MDHEN and CDR2 as SYDVKM. CDR3 residues: CASSPTLDSTGPPLHF. The CDR3 DNA reads TGTGCCAGCAGTCCCACCCTGGACAGCACAGGCCCACCCCTCCACTTT.

The J gene is TRBJ2-1, the V gene TRBV9; no reliable D call. The length of the CDR3 is 14 residues. The germline V gene encodes CDR1 SGDLS and CDR2 YYNGEE. The V end was cut by 0 bases, the J end by 4 bases, with 8 bases between. CDR3 amino acids: CASSVGSRYNEQFF. The CDR3 DNA follows: TGTGCCAGCAGCGTAGGAAGCAGGTACAATGAGCAGTTCTTC.

The chain carries TRBV5-4 and TRBJ2-7, with a tentative D call TRBD1 (6 bases). This CDR3 is 15 amino acids long. Germline loops: CDR1 SGHNT, CDR2 YYREEE (reference sequence). Between the trimmed V and J ends, which lost 4 bases and 4 bases, there was a span of 18 bases. CDR3 nucleotide sequence: TGTGCCAGCAGCACCGCAAGCGACAGGAAGTACGAGCAGTACTTC. This encodes CASSTASDRKYEQYF.

The rearrangement joins TRBV6-6 to TRBJ2-7; D gene uncertain. The CDR3 runs 15 residues. Germline assignment: CDR1 MNHNY and CDR2 SVGAGI (reference sequence). V was clipped by 5 bases and J by 2 bases, with 16 bases between them. CDR3 protein: CASSGGERLTYEQYF. The CDR3 DNA reads TGTGCCAGCAGTGGTGGAGAGCGCCTTACCTACGAGCAGTACTTC.

The rearrangement uses TRBV7-9 and TRBJ2-3, with a tentative D call TRBD1 (6 bases). The CDR3 has 16 amino acids. Germline loops: CDR1 SEHNR, CDR2 FQNEAQ (reference sequence). The ends were cut back, 4 bases at V and 2 bases at J, with 16 bases in the middle. DNA for the CDR3: TGTGCCAGCAGCTCAACCGACAGGTTTTTCACAGATACGCAGTATTTT. Translated, it gives CASSSTDRFFTDTQYF.

This chain uses TRBV4-1 with TRBJ1-2, with 12 bases identical to TRBD1. The CDR3 is 21 residues long. The germline V gene has CDR1 MGHRA and CDR2 YSYEKL. The V gene end was trimmed by 0 bases and the J gene end by 2 bases; junction bases not matched to a gene: 16. CDR3 in amino acids: CASSQDQSAVGTGGWNYGYTF. For the CDR3, the DNA is TGCGCCAGCAGCCAAGATCAATCTGCGGTGGGGACAGGGGGCTGGAACTATGGCTACACCTTC.

The rearrangement links TRBV5-1 to TRBJ2-3, with D uncertain. The CDR3 runs 14 residues. V lost 2 bases and J lost 2, with 9 bases in between. Germline lookup yields CDR1 SGHRS and CDR2 YFSETQ. The CDR3 here is CASSFRSNTDTQYF. DNA for the CDR3: TGCGCCAGCAGCTTTAGGTCTAACACAGATACGCAGTATTTT. The entire variable domain, with the rest obtained from reference TRBV5-1 and TRBJ2-3, is as follows: KAGVTQTPRYLIKTRGQQVTLSCSPISGHRSVSWYQQTPGQGLQFLFEYFSETQRNKGNFPGRFSGRQFSNSRSEMNVSTLELGDSALYLCASSFRSNTDTQYFGPGTRLTVL.

This sequence joins TRBV12-5 and TRBJ2-5; possible D gene TRBD2, 5 bases. The CDR3 runs to 18 residues. In germline, CDR1 is LGHNT, CDR2 FRNRAP. V was trimmed by 0 bases and J by 3 bases, leaving 20 bases between them. The chain's CDR3 is CASGLVLMGMTKKETQYF. The CDR3 DNA sequence: TGTGCTAGTGGTTTGGTACTAATGGGGATGACTAAAAAAGAGACCCAGTACTTC. Full variable domain (outside the CDR3, taken from reference TRBV12-5 and TRBJ2-5): DARVTQTPRHKVTEMGQEVTMRCQPILGHNTVFWYRQTMMQGLELLAYFRNRAPLDDSGMPKDRFSAEMPDATLATLKIQPSEPRDSAVYFCASGLVLMGMTKKETQYFGPGTRLLVL.

The J gene is TRBJ1-1, the V gene TRBV4-1, with D possibly TRBD1 on 6 matching bases. Germline V gene lookup returns CDR1 MGHRA and CDR2 YSYEKL. Trimming took off 1 base at V and 6 bases at J, with 12 bases between the two ends. This CDR3 spans 14 amino acids. The chain's CDR3 is CASSQAGRGSEAFF. The CDR3 DNA sequence: TGCGCCAGCAGCCAAGCCGGCAGGGGATCTGAAGCTTTCTTT.

J is TRBJ1-1 and V is TRBV5-5; 9 bases map to TRBD1. From germline, CDR1 is SGHKS and CDR2 YYEKEE (reference sequence). The V gene end was trimmed by 4 bases and the J gene end by 5 bases; junction bases not matched to a gene: 9. The CDR3 runs 15 residues. The CDR3 is CASSDPGQGGTEAFF. Here the CDR3 DNA reads TGTGCCAGCAGCGACCCGGGACAGGGAGGAACTGAAGCTTTCTTT.

This clone appeared a single time. The chain has TRBV30 and TRBJ1-3; the match to TRBD1 covers 9 bases. Germline values: CDR1 GTSNPN, CDR2 SVGIG (reference sequence). The CDR3 is 16 amino acids. V lost 3 bases and J lost 0; bases outside the gene matches: 6. The CDR3 DNA reads TGTGCCTGGAGGAGGGACAGGGTCCTCTCTGGAAACACCATATATTTT. Protein sequence: CAWRRDRVLSGNTIYF.

The chain combines TRBV9 with TRBJ1-4, with no clear D. V lost 4 bases and J 4 bases, leaving 11 bases between the germline ends. The germline gives CDR1 SGDLS, CDR2 YYNGEE. The CDR3 consists of 14 residues. CDR3 region: CASSSGSVNEKLFF. As DNA, the CDR3 is TGTGCCAGCAGCTCGGGGTCAGTTAATGAAAAACTGTTTTTT.